This TCR beta chain was found in a study of CD8 T cells in Susac syndrome. Reverse transcription of roughly 0.5 to 1 ug RNA used random hexamers. Across 54 Vbeta and 13 Jbeta, immunoSEQ multiplex PCR amplified TCR beta CDR3. TCRdb analysed the immunoSEQ multiplex PCR reads with MiXCR anew, one entry per CDR3 protein. The sample yields about 120,000 distinct CDR3 sequences, 94% seen once. High-throughput TCR beta sequencing covered peripheral CD8+ and CD4+ T cells. Negative isolation was used for CD8+ and CD4+ T cells, and FACS enrichment was applied to TEMRA cells. Sample: CD4+ T cells from PBMCs. The TCR originated in a human donor in good health.

The chain's CDR3 is CASSLAVAGINEQYF. CDR3 coding DNA: TGTGCCAGCAGCTTAGCGGTAGCGGGAATCAACGAGCAGTACTTC. This chain uses TRBV7-2 with TRBJ2-7, with 8 bases aligning to TRBD2. The CDR3 is 15 amino acids. The germline V gene encodes CDR1 SGHTA and CDR2 FQGNSA. Trimming at V came to 0 bases and at J to 5 bases, leaving 6 bases not matched to a gene.